The 2 T cell receptor beta chains reported below all come from one sample, sequenced in a study of human T cells and chemical hapten exposure. TCRdb redid the calling of the RACE reads with MiXCR, one entry per CDR3 protein. The table includes 300,000 to 400,000 distinct CDR3 sequences, approximately 6.3% detected once. Documented time point: patch test 1, 2 weeks after DPC sensitization. Treatment specified: therapeutic diphenylcyclopropenone sensitization with weekly scalp DPC. Sequencing used whole blood, obtained in connection with sensitization to the hapten diphenylcyclopropenone (DPC). The receptors originated from a woman aged 18-30 years with alopecia areata. Some clones in this sample may be carry-over from other donors' samples.

This clonotype has at least ten counts. CDR3 residues: CASSYSQGVSGELFF. CDR3 bases: TGTGCCAGCAGTTACTCGCAGGGGGTGTCCGGGGAGCTGTTTTTT. The genes are TRBV6-5 and TRBJ2-2; 7 nucleotides match TRBD1. Per germline, CDR1 MNHEY and CDR2 SVGAGI. J lost 6 bases, V lost 0 bases, and 4 bases had no gene match. This CDR3 comprises 15 residues.

In its sample, this clonotype was seen a few times. The CDR3 sequence is CASSLQGEYGYTF. The CDR3 coding sequence is TGTGCCAGCAGCTTGCAGGGGGAATACGGCTACACCTTC. The chain uses TRBV5-6 and TRBJ1-2; TRBD1 aligns across 7 bases. With 1 base clipped from V and 8 bases from J, the junction kept 5 bases outside the gene matches. The germline CDR1 and CDR2 sequences are SGHDT and YYEEEE. The CDR3 has 13 residues.